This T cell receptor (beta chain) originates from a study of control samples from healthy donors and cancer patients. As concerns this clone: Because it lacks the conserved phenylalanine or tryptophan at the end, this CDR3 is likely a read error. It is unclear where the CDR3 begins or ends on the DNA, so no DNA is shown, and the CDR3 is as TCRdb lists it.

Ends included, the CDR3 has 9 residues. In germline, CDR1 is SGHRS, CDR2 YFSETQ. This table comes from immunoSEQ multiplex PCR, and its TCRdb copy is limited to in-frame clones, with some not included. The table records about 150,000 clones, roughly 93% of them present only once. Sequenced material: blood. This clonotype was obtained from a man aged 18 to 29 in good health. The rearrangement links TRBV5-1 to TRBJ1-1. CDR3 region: CASSLVGRG.